Listed here are 13 T cell receptor beta chains from one sample, sequenced in a study of shared clonotypes between healthy human individuals. Produced via immunoSEQ multiplex PCR; TCRdb's table is partial and in-frame only. The sample shows about 490,000 clones, 76% of them seen only once. The sample was PBMCs. Receptors were obtained from a woman in her forties in good health. Some clones in this sample may be carry-over from other donors' samples.

This clone was found a few times. This chain uses TRBV5-1 with TRBJ2-7; TRBD2 aligns across 10 bases. Germline CDR1 reads SGHRS; CDR2 reads YFSETQ. J lost 4 bases, V lost 3 bases, and 7 bases had no gene match. This CDR3 has 15 amino acids. For the CDR3, the DNA is TGCGCCAGCAGCTGGAGAGCGGGAGGGCCTTACGAGCAGTACTTC. The encoded protein is CASSWRAGGPYEQYF.

V gene TRBV11-2 combines with J gene TRBJ2-5; 10 bases align to TRBD2. The J call could be wrong; TRBJ2-7 is a better fit for the DNA end. Per the germline V gene, CDR1 is SGHAT and CDR2 is FQNNGV. CDR3 length: 14 amino acids. The CDR3 DNA reads TGTGCCAGCAGCCGGACTAGCGGCTCCTACGAGCAGTACTTC. It yields the protein CASSRTSGSYEQYF.

This rearrangement joins TRBV5-6 to TRBJ2-2; D ambiguous. This CDR3 spans 12 amino acids. V lost 1 base and J 6 bases, leaving 4 bases between the germline ends. The germline gives CDR1 SGHDT, CDR2 YYEEEE. DNA of the CDR3: TGTGCCAGCAGCTTGTGGTCCGGGGAGCTGTTTTTT. Protein: CASSLWSGELFF.

This clone was counted a few times. The chain couples TRBV5-1 to TRBJ1-4; no definite D call. The CDR3 has 14 residues. V lost 2 bases to trimming and J lost 7 bases, with 12 bases between them. The V gene's germline CDR1 is SGHRS and CDR2 YFSETQ. CDR3 protein: CASSFGESREKLFF. The CDR3 DNA is TGCGCCAGCAGCTTCGGGGAATCACGTGAAAAACTGTTTTTT.

The chain links TRBV27 to TRBJ2-2, with 9 bases that match TRBD1. CDR1 is MNHEY and CDR2 is SMNVEV in the germline V gene (reference sequence). V was pared by 2 bases and J by 6 bases, with 4 bases of the junction left unmatched. The CDR3 is 15 residues long. Here the CDR3 DNA reads TGTGCCAGCAGTTTAACGGGACAGGGTTCCGGGGAGCTGTTTTTT. Protein sequence: CASSLTGQGSGELFF.

This chain joins TRBV5-1 and TRBJ1-2; 7 nucleotides line up with TRBD1. The CDR3 is made up of 15 amino acids. Germline V gene data show CDR1 as SGHRS and CDR2 as YFSETQ. Trimming removed 4 bases from V and 2 bases from J; junction bases left unmatched: 8. The CDR3 here is CASSAQGGGNYGYTF. Here the CDR3 DNA reads TGCGCCAGCAGCGCTCAGGGGGGAGGAAACTATGGCTACACCTTC.

The CDR3 here is CASSNSGLTYGYTF. The CDR3 DNA reads as TGTGCCAGCAGCAACAGTGGGCTCACCTATGGCTACACCTTC. J is TRBJ1-2 and V is TRBV7-2; the D is unclear. This CDR3 spans 14 amino acids. Germline CDR1 and CDR2: SGHTA and FQGNSA. Trimming shortened V by 5 bases and J by 4 bases, and 14 bases separated the two germline ends. Complete variable domain (other parts from reference TRBV7-2 and TRBJ1-2): GAGVSQSPSNKVTEKGKDVELRCDPISGHTALYWYRQSLGQGLEFLIYFQGNSAPDKSGLPSDRFSAERTGGSVSTLTIQRTQQEDSAVYLCASSNSGLTYGYTFGSGTRLTVV.

This chain uses TRBV9 with TRBJ1-1; 8 nucleotides agree with TRBD1. This CDR3 comprises 14 residues. Trimming at V came to 0 bases and at J to 11 bases, leaving 9 bases not matched to a gene. CDR1 and CDR2 from the germline V gene are SGDLS and YYNGEE. In nucleotides, the CDR3 is TGTGCCAGCAGCGTAGATCGTACAGGGGGTATGGCTTTCTTT. This encodes CASSVDRTGGMAFF. Based on the CDR3 plus reference TRBV9 and TRBJ1-1, the full variable domain is DSGVTQTPKHLITATGQRVTLRCSPRSGDLSVYWYQQSLDQGLQFLIQYYNGEERAKGNILERFSAQQFPDLHSELNLSSLELGDSALYFCASSVDRTGGMAFFGQGTRLTVV.

This clone appeared a single time. One junction end does not reproduce the germline sequence, and a read error may be involved. The chain recombines TRBV4-1 with TRBJ2-7; D is uncertain. The length of the CDR3 is 13 residues. In germline, CDR1 is MGHRA, CDR2 YSYEKL. CDR3 protein: CASRRYLNSERYF. CDR3 DNA: TGCGCCAGCAGAAGGTACCTCAATTCCGAGCGGTACTTC.

This clone showed up many times. At one boundary the junction diverges from the germline segment, which might be a read error. The chain joins TRBV6-9 to TRBJ1-1, with D unresolved. This CDR3 has 11 residues. The V gene's germline CDR1 is MNHGY and CDR2 SVAAGI. For the CDR3, the DNA is TGTGCCAGCCACCGCCGTGACGAAGATTTCTTT. This sequence encodes CASHRRDEDFF.

The chain carries TRBV19 and TRBJ2-7; D might be TRBD1 (6 bases). The V and J ends lost 5 bases and 3 bases respectively, with 14 bases between them. This CDR3 spans 14 amino acids. CDR1 and CDR2 (germline): LNHDA, SQIVND (reference sequence). For the CDR3, the DNA is TGTGCCAGTAGTGCCGACAGGTTGGACTACGAGCAGTACTTC. Amino acids: CASSADRLDYEQYF.

This chain connects TRBV13 to TRBJ1-1; no definite D call. This CDR3 comprises 14 residues. Germline V gene lookup returns CDR1 PRHDT and CDR2 FYEKMQ (reference sequence). With 3 bases removed from V and 1 base from J, the gap between germline ends came to 9 bases. The CDR3 sequence is CASSFAGPNTEAFF. For the CDR3, the DNA is TGTGCCAGCAGCTTCGCAGGACCGAACACTGAAGCTTTCTTT.

This clone was observed many times. The chain joins TRBV2 to TRBJ1-2; 11 bases fit TRBD1. The germline CDR1 and CDR2 sequences are SNHLY and FYNNEI. The CDR3 has 14 amino acids. V lost 6 bases and J lost 4; bases outside the gene matches: 4. The CDR3 region is CASRGQGAIYGYTF. CDR3 nucleotide sequence: TGTGCCAGCAGAGGACAGGGGGCGATCTATGGCTACACCTTC.